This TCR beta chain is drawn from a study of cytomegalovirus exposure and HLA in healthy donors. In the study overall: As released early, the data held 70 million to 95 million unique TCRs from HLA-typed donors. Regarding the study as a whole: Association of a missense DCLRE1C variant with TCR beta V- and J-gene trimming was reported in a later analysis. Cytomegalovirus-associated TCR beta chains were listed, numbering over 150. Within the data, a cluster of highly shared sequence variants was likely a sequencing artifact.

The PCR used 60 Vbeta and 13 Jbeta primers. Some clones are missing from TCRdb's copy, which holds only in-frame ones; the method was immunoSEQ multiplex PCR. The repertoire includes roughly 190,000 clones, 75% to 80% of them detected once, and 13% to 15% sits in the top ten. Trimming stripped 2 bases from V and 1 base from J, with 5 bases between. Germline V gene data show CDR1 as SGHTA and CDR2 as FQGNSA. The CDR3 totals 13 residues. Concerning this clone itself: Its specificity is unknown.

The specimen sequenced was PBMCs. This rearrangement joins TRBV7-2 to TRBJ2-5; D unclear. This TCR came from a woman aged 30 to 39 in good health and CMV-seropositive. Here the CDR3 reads CASSLTVQETQYF. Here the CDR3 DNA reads TGTGCCAGCAGCTTAACTGTCCAAGAGACCCAGTACTTC.